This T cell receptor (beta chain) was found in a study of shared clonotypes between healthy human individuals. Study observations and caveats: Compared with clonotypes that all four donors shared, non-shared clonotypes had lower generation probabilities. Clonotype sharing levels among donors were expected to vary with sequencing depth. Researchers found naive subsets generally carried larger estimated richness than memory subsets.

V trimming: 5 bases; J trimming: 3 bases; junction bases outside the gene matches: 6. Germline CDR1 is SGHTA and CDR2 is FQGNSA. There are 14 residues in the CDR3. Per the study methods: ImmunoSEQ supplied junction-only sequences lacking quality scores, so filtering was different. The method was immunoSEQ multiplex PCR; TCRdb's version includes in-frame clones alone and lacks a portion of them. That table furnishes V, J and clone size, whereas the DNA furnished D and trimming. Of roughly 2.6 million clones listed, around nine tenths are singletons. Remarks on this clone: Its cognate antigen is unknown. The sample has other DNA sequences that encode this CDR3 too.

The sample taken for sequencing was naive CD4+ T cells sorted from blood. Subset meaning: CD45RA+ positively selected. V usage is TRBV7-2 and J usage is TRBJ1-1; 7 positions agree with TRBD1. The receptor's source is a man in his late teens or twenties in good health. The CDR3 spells CASSLDRVDTEAFF. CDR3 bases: TGTGCCAGCAGCCTCGACAGGGTGGACACTGAAGCTTTCTTT.